This T cell receptor beta chain was observed in a study of shared T cell receptors in the human thymus. Produced via immunoSEQ multiplex PCR; TCRdb's table is partial and in-frame only. The sample yields about 660,000 clones, roughly 86% seen once. The length of the CDR3 is 17 residues. The ends lost 3 bases at V and 4 bases at J; junction bases unmatched: 14. The germline V gene encodes CDR1 SGHNT and CDR2 YYREEE (reference sequence). The same data also went into a second study, on human thymus T cells. This second study says: Donor material was obtained from healthy Finnish infants undergoing corrective surgery for congenital heart defects. It was from resections taken during corrective heart surgery that the thymus tissue came. V and J gene usage appeared biased in thymic and blood repertoires. Related research examined unrelated individuals and reported that their thymic repertoires overlapped highly.

This chain joins TRBV5-4 and TRBJ2-5; 8 bases are shared with TRBD2. The material sequenced was thymocytes. The clonotype originates from a boy under three years old with a congenital heart defect. This CDR3 is CASSSSKTSANRETQYF. The CDR3 bases are TGTGCCAGCAGCTCATCCAAGACTAGCGCCAATCGAGAGACCCAGTACTTC.